A single sample is the source of the 3 T cell receptor beta chains below, sequenced in a study of vaccination and CD4 T cells after COVID-19. Researchers used the Oncomine TCR Beta short-read assay to sequence DNA from cultured CD4+ T cells. TCRdb re-called the PCR reads through MiXCR, storing one row per CDR3 protein. The sample yields around 18,000 distinct CDR3 sequences, less than 40% seen once. The sample's treatment: roughly ten-day PBMC culture with coronavirus spike peptide pools or control peptides (ViraFEST assay). No antigens are known for them. Sequences were derived from CD4+ T cells from blood, cultured in vitro, sampled before SARS-CoV-2 vaccination. Every receptor here comes from a human donor who received a COVID-19 vaccine.

The sample holds a few counts of this clonotype. CDR3 region: CASSLAGDSLNTEAFF. Written as DNA, the CDR3 is TGTGCCAGCAGCTTAGCCGGTGACAGCCTGAACACTGAAGCTTTCTTT. V is TRBV7-2 and J is TRBJ1-1; a possible D gene is TRBD1 (5 bases). Germline CDR1 SGHTA, CDR2 FQGNSA. V was shortened by 0 bases and J by 0 bases, with 11 bases between the two germline ends. This CDR3 contains 16 residues.

The chain joins TRBV11-2 to TRBJ1-1; D unresolved. Trimming stripped 6 bases from V and 1 base from J, with 6 bases between. Germline assignment: CDR1 SGHAT and CDR2 FQNNGV. The CDR3 extends over 12 amino acids. The CDR3 DNA reads as TGTGCCAGCAGACGGGGGAACACTGAAGCTTTCTTT. Translation gives CASRRGNTEAFF.

The rearrangement uses TRBV20-1 and TRBJ2-5; D perhaps matches TRBD2 (7 bases). Germline V lookup: CDR1 DFQATT, CDR2 SNEGSKA (reference sequence). The CDR3 is 15 residues long. Deletions cut 5 bases from V and 4 bases from J, with 20 bases between. CDR3 nucleotide sequence: TGCAGTGCTGAAACGGGGGCGGGGGCCCGAGAGACCCAGTACTTC. This sequence encodes CSAETGAGARETQYF.